The rows below give T cell receptor beta chains drawn from one sample of a study of T-cell memory formation after mild COVID-19. TCRdb used MiXCR to reprocess the 5' RACE reads, holding one entry per CDR3 protein. The sample lists 350,000 to 500,000 distinct CDR3 sequences; roughly 17% were seen once. The sequenced material came from PBMCs or a T cell subset sorted from them (not recorded which). These receptors were collected from a man aged 18 to 35 who had mild COVID-19 (a few samples of this study predate the infection). Cell type and time point are not known. The CDR3 runs from the conserved cysteine through the conserved F or W.

v_call cdr3_length cdr3_aa
TRBV7-9 18 CASSLTFSRGPGPLGYTF
TRBV5-1 14 CASTLVAGQETQYF
TRBV6-2/TRBV6-3 17 CASSYSTGLSRQETQYF
TRBV5-1 15 CASRGSGQPYNEQFF
TRBV7-7 13 CASSLEAGAPLFF
TRBV28 15 CASSRKLTGRGEQYF
TRBV10-3 13 CAIGTPQGETQYF
TRBV4-1 12 CASRGRGAEAFF
TRBV12-3/TRBV12-4 15 CASTPPGAGGNEQFF
TRBV5-5 11 CASSLGPGPYF
TRBV12-5 12 CASGLARSEQFF
TRBV24-1 14 CGDHHAPPVNEQFF
TRBV7-9 17 CASSSTATGASYNEQFF
TRBV9 15 CASSAGDRVFETQYF
TRBV5-1 15 CASRAEGLNTGELFF
TRBV29-1 14 CSASATDAYYEQYF
TRBV20-1 15 CSARRHGTGLNGYTF
TRBV7-7 14 CASSLDPGRNEQFF
TRBV27 14 CASSRVAGANVLTF
TRBV5-6 14 CASSPPAAPNEQFF
TRBV5-6 16 CASSLTRTGVDEKLFF
TRBV20-1 15 CSARTGGAGANVLTF
TRBV6-2/TRBV6-3 15 CASSYSGTGHNEQFF
TRBV4-3 17 CASSQDVGQGTLFEQYF
TRBV5-1 14 CASRLQGDRSPLHF
TRBV4-2 12 CASSHWTDTQYF
TRBV9 15 CASSRDGPKRGELFF
TRBV2 10 CASSDYEQYF
TRBV7-6 14 CASSRNTGGEGYTF
TRBV4-1 17 CASSQDVEGPGQETQYF
TRBV4-3 15 CASSPSPGQGDIQYF
TRBV7-9 12 CASSQGRNTIYF
TRBV7-2 12 CASSFSPGGYTF
TRBV9 13 CASSVGPGYEQYF
TRBV18 15 CASSQTSGGTNEQFF
TRBV6-5 14 CASNRLYNTGELFF
TRBV10-3 14 CAIRTRTGNYGYTF
TRBV11-2 12 CASSKDKTGPFF
TRBV4-1 14 CASSQAWGDYGYTF
TRBV20-1 16 CSASPISGGVTDTQYF
TRBV7-6 14 CASTSGGPNTEAFF
TRBV4-2 18 CASSQAGSAGLSQETQYF
TRBV5-1 14 CASSTGQGHTEAFF
TRBV29-1 15 CSVTPEDARTDTQYF
TRBV12-3/TRBV12-4 15 CASRGTGARTDTQYF
TRBV5-1 14 CASSSSTRVSEQFF